This T cell receptor (beta chain) was sequenced in a study of CD8+ T cells in alopecia areata. Study overall: Twice daily, treated patients received 5 to 10 mg of oral tofacitinib.

Peripheral blood samples and lesional scalp punch biopsies were obtained from alopecia areata patients. Germline CDR1 is DFQATT and CDR2 is SNEGSKA (reference sequence). The CDR3 totals 11 residues. V was clipped by 3 bases and J by 12 bases, with 14 bases between them. RNA extraction and reverse transcription yielded cDNA as sequencing template. Produced via immunoSEQ multiplex PCR; TCRdb's table is partial and in-frame only. The sample has some 180,000 clones, 63% seen once. The receptor was isolated from a human donor with alopecia areata. J is TRBJ1-1 and V is TRBV20-1; possibly TRBD1 for D (5 bases). The source material was CD4+ T cells sorted from blood, sampled at week 0. The CDR3 sequence: CSARQGFGTFF. The CDR3 region has the DNA TGCAGTGCTAGGCAGGGATTTGGAACTTTCTTT.